This TCR beta chain was sequenced for a study of T cells in Graves' hyperthyroidism and ophthalmopathy. Findings and caveats of the study: Ophthalmopathy stood apart from stable hyperthyroidism in a 13 V-J model.

Many counts were recorded for this clonotype. Antigen unknown. What was amplified from RNA transcripts were TCR beta CDR3 regions. In the first-round RT-PCR of the TCR CDR3, the HTBI primer set was used. TCRdb itself ran the multiplex PCR reads through MiXCR, one entry per CDR3 protein. Here the sample spans about 300,000 distinct CDR3 sequences, about 25% being singletons. This CDR3 has 14 amino acids. The V end lost 11 bases, the J end lost 0 bases, and 14 bases lay between the germline ends. Input material: blood. The sequence came from a man aged 35 to 55 with Graves' hyperthyroidism that later progressed to Graves' ophthalmopathy. The chain joins TRBV12-3 or TRBV12-4 to TRBJ1-3; possibly TRBD1 for D (6 bases). CDR3 in DNA: TGTGCCTGGGGCAGGGGCGACTCTGGAAACACCATATATTTT. Translated: CAWGRGDSGNTIYF.